Each of the 9 T cell receptor beta chains below was sequenced from the same sample in a study of response to subunit inactivated influenza vaccine (dated by TCRdb to the late 2010s). Receptor libraries were prepared by RT-PCR. TCRdb shows the sequencer as Illumina HiSeq 2500. TCRdb reanalyzed the raw reads on its own, using fastp at Q25 for trimming and MiXCR for clone calling, and kept in-frame beta chains. Identical CDR3 proteins give one entry, which carries the most common genes and DNA. The sample table lists 600,000 to 850,000 distinct CDR3 sequences, about 14% of them with a count of one. Less than 8.5% of the sample is in the top ten clones. Material: PBMCs from blood, obtained roughly 2 weeks before vaccination. These receptors were collected from a man aged 50-60 years who received an inactivated influenza vaccine. Donor details come from another sample of the same person, matched by shared clones.

In its sample, this clonotype was seen many times. The CDR3 DNA reads TGTGCCAGCAGTTACTCGACTAGCGGGAGCTTGTCGCCTACGCAGTATTTT. As protein: CASSYSTSGSLSPTQYF. The chain combines TRBV6-5 with TRBJ2-3; 12 bases match TRBD2. The V segment lost 0 bases and the J segment 8 bases; nucleotides outside the gene matches: 9. Germline lookup yields CDR1 MNHEY and CDR2 SVGAGI. The CDR3 length is 17 residues.

In its sample, this clonotype was seen many times. The chain employs TRBV5-1 and TRBJ2-7; 10 bases match TRBD2. Germline V gene sequence: CDR1 SGHRS, CDR2 YFSETQ. The ends lost 5 bases at V and 7 bases at J; junction bases unmatched: 9. The CDR3 spans 14 residues. The CDR3: CASRRAGGSDEQYF. CDR3 bases: TGCGCCAGCAGGAGAGCGGGAGGGTCCGATGAGCAGTACTTC.

V is TRBV29-1 and J is TRBJ2-7; 10 nucleotides align to TRBD2. Unmatched junction bases numbered 3, after V lost 2 bases and J lost 5 bases. The germline gives CDR1 SQVTM, CDR2 ANQGSEA. CDR3 size: 13 residues. CDR3: CSVELAGVDEQYF. The DNA of the CDR3 is TGCAGCGTTGAACTAGCGGGAGTCGACGAGCAGTACTTC.

This clonotype showed up just a few times. A junction end diverges from the germline sequence, so it may reflect a read error. J is TRBJ2-5 and V is TRBV5-5; no reliable D call. The length of the CDR3 is 13 residues. Germline V gene lookup returns CDR1 SGHKS and CDR2 YYEKEE (reference sequence). The CDR3 is CASNLGAKGTQYF. The CDR3 DNA is TGTGCCAGCAACTTGGGCGCAAAAGGGACCCAGTACTTC.

The J gene is TRBJ1-1, the V gene TRBV4-2; D is unclear. V was clipped by 0 bases and J by 3 bases, with 14 bases between them. The germline V gene has CDR1 LGHNA and CDR2 YNFKEQ. This CDR3 has 16 residues. The CDR3 nucleotides read TGTGCCAGCAGCCAAGATTTGGGAACCCGAGACACTGAAGCTTTCTTT. This translates into CASSQDLGTRDTEAFF.

As concerns this clonotype: A much more abundant neighbour one base away suggests this may be a read error. This CDR3 fails to terminate in the conserved phenylalanine or tryptophan, so it likely reflects a read error. The chain combines TRBV7-9 with TRBJ1-1; D is perhaps TRBD1 (6 bases). V dropped 1 base and J dropped 1 base, with 10 bases sitting between them. The CDR3 spans 15 residues. Germline V gives CDR1 SEHNR, CDR2 FQNEAQ (reference sequence). CDR3 DNA sequence: TGTGCCAGCAGCTTAGAAGTGACAGGGAACACTGAAGCTTTCTCT. Translated, it gives CASSLEVTGNTEAFS.

This clonotype was seen a handful of times. The CDR3, as DNA: TGTGCCAGCTCACCACTGGACAAATCCTACGAGCAGTACTTC. Translated: CASSPLDKSYEQYF. The V call is TRBV18, the J call TRBJ2-7; maybe TRBD1 (5 bases). V was pared by 1 base and J by 1 base, with 8 bases between. CDR1 KGHSH and CDR2 LQKENI come from the germline V gene. The CDR3 extends over 14 amino acids. Looking up the rest from reference TRBV18 and TRBJ2-7 gives the full variable domain: NAGVMQNPRHLVRRRGQEARLRCSPMKGHSHVYWYRQLPEEGLKFMVYLQKENIIDESGMPKERFSAEFPKEGPSILRIQQVVRGDSAAYFCASSPLDKSYEQYFGPGTRLTVT.

This chain links TRBV5-6 with TRBJ2-7, with 7 bases identical to TRBD1. CDR1 SGHDT and CDR2 YYEEEE come from the germline V gene. V shed 3 bases and J 0 bases; nucleotides not matched to a gene: 3. The CDR3 runs to 14 residues. The CDR3: CASSWGTVSYEQYF. The CDR3 coding sequence is TGTGCCAGCAGCTGGGGGACAGTCTCCTACGAGCAGTACTTC.

V gene TRBV25-1 combines with J gene TRBJ1-1; D unresolved. This CDR3 has 15 residues. Trimming shortened V by 3 bases and J by 1 base, and 12 bases separated the two germline ends. Germline values: CDR1 MGHDK, CDR2 SYGVNS. CDR3 loop: CASSDPRTANTEAFF. The CDR3 bases are TGTGCCAGCAGTGACCCACGGACGGCGAACACTGAAGCTTTCTTT.